These 18 T cell receptor beta chains originate from one sample sequenced in a study of blood T cell repertoires in COVID-19. TCRdb's copy holds only in-frame clones and misses some; the assay was immunoSEQ multiplex PCR. The sample holds 75,000 to 95,000 clones; about 78% are singletons and the top ten take around 34%. Input material: peripheral blood. The receptors come from a man aged 55-75 years with COVID-19, enrolled during active disease.

The chain has TRBV3-1 (or the pseudogene TRBV3-2) and TRBJ1-6; possibly TRBD1 for D (6 bases). Germline CDR1 is LGHDT and CDR2 is YNNKEL (reference sequence). V shed 1 base and J shed 9 bases, with 13 bases lying between them. The CDR3 consists of 15 residues. This chain's CDR3 is CASSQVVGGRSPLHF. CDR3 nucleotides: TGTGCCAGCAGCCAAGTGGTAGGGGGTCGTTCACCCCTCCACTTT.

This chain links TRBV11-2 with TRBJ2-5, with 9 bases that match TRBD2. The CDR3 covers 15 residues. Trimming cost V 3 bases and J 0 bases; bases outside gene matches: 2. CDR1 and CDR2 (germline): SGHAT, FQNNGV. CDR3 DNA: TGTGCCAGCAGCTTGCAGCGGGGGGACCAAGAGACCCAGTACTTC. Translation: CASSLQRGDQETQYF.

This chain connects TRBV30 to TRBJ2-1; 9 nucleotides line up with TRBD2. Germline trimming cut 6 bases from V and 13 bases from J; bases unmatched to any gene: 10. The length of the CDR3 is 12 residues. CDR1 is GTSNPN, CDR2 SVGIG, per germline (reference sequence). CDR3 region: CACLPGLASQFF. CDR3 nucleotides: TGTGCCTGCTTGCCGGGACTAGCATCCCAGTTCTTC.

The genes are TRBV5-1 and TRBJ1-3; possibly TRBD1 for D (6 bases). CDR3 length: 14 amino acids. Trimming cost V 0 bases and J 8 bases, with 12 bases left between them. Germline assignment: CDR1 SGHRS and CDR2 YFSETQ. CDR3 in DNA: TGCGCCAGCAGCTTGGGGTCAGGGGCCGACACCATATATTTT. Its translation is CASSLGSGADTIYF.

The chain links TRBV19 to TRBJ2-1; maybe TRBD2 (6 bases). The ends were cut back, 5 bases at V and 1 base at J, with 15 bases in the middle. The CDR3 has 16 residues. From germline, CDR1 is LNHDA and CDR2 SQIVND (reference sequence). CDR3 amino acids: CASSPSTRPSYNEQFF. The CDR3 DNA reads as TGTGCCAGTAGTCCATCGACTAGGCCTTCCTACAATGAGCAGTTCTTC.

This sequence joins TRBV2 and TRBJ1-3, with 11 nucleotides matching TRBD1. The CDR3 covers 17 residues. The J segment lost 1 base and the V segment lost 6 bases, leaving 8 bases of the junction unmatched. CDR1 SNHLY and CDR2 FYNNEI come from the germline V gene. CDR3 residues: CASRRTGQGASGNTIYF. CDR3 nucleotides: TGTGCCAGCAGGAGGACAGGACAGGGGGCTTCTGGAAACACCATATATTTT.

With regard to this clone: Within the sample, other DNA sequences also encode this same CDR3. The chain recombines TRBV12-3 or TRBV12-4 with TRBJ2-1; D is unresolved. This CDR3 spans 11 amino acids. Trimming left V 5 bases short and J 6 bases short, with 5 bases between. DNA for the CDR3: TGTGCCAGCAGTCCCCGCAATGAGCAGTTCTTC. The encoded protein is CASSPRNEQFF.

V is TRBV5-4 and J is TRBJ1-2, with D unclear. CDR1 is SGHNT, CDR2 YYREEE, per germline (reference sequence). Trimming pared 0 bases from V and 2 bases from J, leaving 11 bases between. The CDR3 covers 15 residues. Here the CDR3 DNA reads TGTGCCAGCAGCTTGGTTGGAGGATCGAACTATGGCTACACCTTC. Its protein product is CASSLVGGSNYGYTF.

The chain recombines TRBV6-1 with TRBJ1-1; unclear D gene. The germline CDR1 and CDR2 sequences are MNHNS and SASEGT. The CDR3 length is 14 residues. Trimming took 0 bases from V and 6 from J, leaving 11 bases between them. CDR3: CASSEAPLPAEAFF. The CDR3 region has the DNA TGTGCCAGCAGTGAAGCGCCGCTACCTGCTGAAGCTTTCTTT.

The V call is TRBV9, the J call TRBJ2-1; D unresolved. The CDR3 is made up of 12 amino acids. Trimming took off 4 bases at V and 6 bases at J, with 8 bases between the two ends. CDR1 SGDLS and CDR2 YYNGEE come from the germline V gene. The CDR3 DNA sequence: TGTGCCAGCAGCTTACTTAGCAATGAGCAGTTCTTC. It is translated as CASSLLSNEQFF.

This clone was found a few times. The chain recombines TRBV7-9 with TRBJ1-4, with D tentatively TRBD1 (6 bases). CDR1 SEHNR and CDR2 FQNEAQ come from the germline V gene (reference sequence). V was pared by 5 bases and J by 7 bases, with 17 bases between. CDR3 length: 15 residues. The CDR3 DNA follows: TGTGCCAGCAGCGTAAACAGGGCACGGAGTGAAAAACTGTTTTTT. It is translated as CASSVNRARSEKLFF.

The CDR3: CASSLERLLAGTQYF. Written as DNA, the CDR3 is TGTGCCAGCAGCTTAGAACGGTTGCTAGCGGGGACCCAGTACTTC. This sequence joins TRBV7-2 and TRBJ2-5; 8 bases are a match to TRBD2. In germline, CDR1 is SGHTA, CDR2 FQGNSA. The CDR3 is 15 residues long. V dropped 1 base and J dropped 7; count of bases not matched to a gene: 8.

The chain employs TRBV6-1 and TRBJ1-2, with D perhaps matching TRBD1 (5 bases). The CDR3 sequence is 13 residues long. Between the trimmed V and J ends, which lost 1 base and 3 bases, there was a span of 6 bases. The germline V gene has CDR1 MNHNS and CDR2 SASEGT. In DNA, the CDR3 is TGTGCCAGCAGTGAAGGCAGGGACTATGGCTACACCTTC. The encoded protein is CASSEGRDYGYTF.

The V call is TRBV25-1, the J call TRBJ2-3; TRBD2 matches 11 bases. V trimming: 4 bases; J trimming: 3 bases; junction bases outside the gene matches: 3. The CDR3 consists of 15 residues. Per germline, CDR1 MGHDK and CDR2 SYGVNS. CDR3 sequence (DNA): TGTGCCAGCAGTGGTACTAGCGGGAGAACAGATACGCAGTATTTT. Its translation: CASSGTSGRTDTQYF.

The chain recombines TRBV5-4 with TRBJ1-1; D is possibly TRBD1 (5 bases). Germline CDR1 and CDR2: SGHNT and YYREEE (reference sequence). The CDR3 sequence is 14 residues long. Trimming left V 4 bases short and J 1 base short, with 11 bases between. The CDR3 coding sequence is TGTGCCAGCAGCAGCAGGGAGGGGAACACTGAAGCTTTCTTT. Its protein is CASSSREGNTEAFF.

The J gene is TRBJ1-1, the V gene TRBV5-1; D is unclear. In germline, CDR1 is SGHRS, CDR2 YFSETQ. The CDR3 length is 14 residues. The V and J ends lost 0 bases and 5 bases respectively, with 11 bases between them. CDR3 in DNA: TGCGCCAGCAGCTTGGGGAACCCCGGGACTGAAGCTTTCTTT. Its translation is CASSLGNPGTEAFF. Complete variable domain (other parts from reference TRBV5-1 and TRBJ1-1): KAGVTQTPRYLIKTRGQQVTLSCSPISGHRSVSWYQQTPGQGLQFLFEYFSETQRNKGNFPGRFSGRQFSNSRSEMNVSTLELGDSALYLCASSLGNPGTEAFFGQGTRLTVV.

The rearrangement uses TRBV24-1 and TRBJ2-3; TRBD1 agrees at 7 bases. Germline V CDR1 and CDR2: KGHDR, SFDVKD. The CDR3 sequence is 18 residues long. The ends lost 3 bases at V and 1 base at J; junction bases unmatched: 12. For the CDR3, the DNA is TGTGCCACCAGTGATACCCGGACAGGACCATCACGCACAGATACGCAGTATTTT. The encoded protein is CATSDTRTGPSRTDTQYF.

The chain employs TRBV3-1 (or the pseudogene TRBV3-2) and TRBJ1-5, with unresolved D. The CDR3 runs 15 residues. Trimming removed 4 bases at V and 2 bases at J, with 12 bases between. The germline gives CDR1 LGHDT, CDR2 YNNKEL (reference sequence). Written as DNA, the CDR3 is TGTGCCAGCAGCCGAGACAATCGCGGCAATCAGCCCCAGCATTTT. Translating it yields CASSRDNRGNQPQHF.